The next 17 T cell receptor beta chains were all read from a single sample in a study of blood T cell repertoires in COVID-19. Profiling relied on immunoSEQ multiplex PCR, and the TCRdb table lists in-frame clones only, not all of them. This table has fewer than 120,000 clones, about 75% appearing once. The sample was peripheral blood. The receptors derive from an elderly woman with active or convalescent COVID-19.

The CDR3 reads CASSLGQYNEQFF. As DNA, the CDR3 is TGTGCCAGCAGCTTGGGACAGTACAATGAGCAGTTCTTC. The chain uses TRBV7-3 and TRBJ2-1; 7 nucleotides match TRBD1. CDR1 and CDR2 from the germline V gene are SGHTA and FQGTGA. CDR3 length: 13 amino acids. The trim removed 3 bases at V and 4 bases at J, leaving 0 bases unmatched. The full variable domain, rest sourced from reference TRBV7-3 and TRBJ2-1, is GAGVSQTPSNKVTEKGKYVELRCDPISGHTALYWYRQSLGQGPEFLIYFQGTGAADDSGLPNDRFFAVRPEGSVSTLKIQRTERGDSAVYLCASSLGQYNEQFFGPGTRLTVL.

The chain uses TRBV29-1 and TRBJ2-7, with 14 bases lining up with TRBD2. There are 14 residues in the CDR3. Germline-derived CDR1 and CDR2 are SQVTM and ANQGSEA. J gave up 6 bases and V 3 bases, and 4 bases lay outside the gene matches. The CDR3 region is CSVETSGRAVEQYF. The CDR3 nucleotides are TGCAGCGTTGAGACTAGCGGGAGGGCGGTCGAGCAGTACTTC.

The chain employs TRBV5-4 and TRBJ2-7, with 10 bases matching TRBD1. V shed 4 bases, J shed 6 bases, and the junction held 10 bases outside the gene matches. The germline gives CDR1 SGHNT, CDR2 YYREEE (reference sequence). The CDR3 sequence is 15 residues long. The CDR3 region has the DNA TGTGCCAGCAGCCCGGTCGGGACAGGGGCCGCCGAGCAGTACTTC. As protein: CASSPVGTGAAEQYF.

J is TRBJ2-2 and V is TRBV4-3; perhaps TRBD2 as D (6 bases). Germline assignment: CDR1 LGHNA and CDR2 YSLEER. The CDR3 extends over 14 amino acids. The V end was cut by 7 bases, the J end by 7 bases, with 16 bases between. CDR3 DNA: TGCGCCAGCACATCAACGGGGGTCGGCGGGGAGCTGTTTTTT. Protein: CASTSTGVGGELFF.

The V and J genes are TRBV28 and TRBJ1-1, with D tentatively TRBD1 (6 bases). Deletions cut 8 bases from V and 8 bases from J, with 15 bases between. Germline V gene sequence: CDR1 MDHEN, CDR2 SYDVKM. The CDR3 covers 12 residues. The CDR3, as DNA: TGTGCCAGCTCGACCAACAGGGTGGAAGCTTTCTTT. This gives the protein CASSTNRVEAFF.

The chain has TRBV19 and TRBJ1-2; no clear D. V was cut by 3 bases and J by 5 bases, with 19 bases left in between. The CDR3 runs 16 residues. CDR1 and CDR2 (germline): LNHDA, SQIVND (reference sequence). CDR3: CASSILPPRTGYGYTF. In DNA, the CDR3 is TGTGCCAGTAGTATTCTCCCGCCTCGAACCGGGTATGGCTACACCTTC.

The chain employs TRBV7-2 and TRBJ2-5, with 9 bases aligning to TRBD1. V shed 5 bases, J shed 4 bases, and the junction held 5 bases outside the gene matches. The CDR3 has 14 amino acids. Germline V gene lookup returns CDR1 SGHTA and CDR2 FQGNSA. The CDR3 here is CASSVNRGRETQYF. The CDR3 DNA reads TGTGCCAGCAGCGTAAACAGGGGGCGAGAGACCCAGTACTTC. Looking up the rest from reference TRBV7-2 and TRBJ2-5 gives the full variable domain: GAGVSQSPSNKVTEKGKDVELRCDPISGHTALYWYRQSLGQGLEFLIYFQGNSAPDKSGLPSDRFSAERTGGSVSTLTIQRTQQEDSAVYLCASSVNRGRETQYFGPGTRLLVL.

The chain combines TRBV9 with TRBJ2-5; the match to TRBD1 covers 7 bases. The CDR3 has 12 residues. The germline gives CDR1 SGDLS, CDR2 YYNGEE. The trim removed 7 bases at V and 4 bases at J, leaving 4 bases unmatched. The CDR3: CASSRGTETQYF. The DNA of the CDR3 is TGTGCCAGCTCCAGGGGGACAGAGACCCAGTACTTC.

V is TRBV18 and J is TRBJ2-1; 10 nucleotides line up with TRBD2. CDR1 is KGHSH and CDR2 is LQKENI in the germline V gene. V lost 3 bases to trimming and J lost 9 bases; unmatched junction nucleotides: 5. The CDR3 runs 14 residues. Here the CDR3 DNA reads TGTGCCAGCTCACCTACTCTAGCGGGAGTTGAGCAGTTCTTC. As protein: CASSPTLAGVEQFF.

The chain links TRBV28 to TRBJ1-3; no clear D. Trimming took 5 bases from V and 0 from J, leaving 8 bases between them. The CDR3 contains 14 residues. Germline CDR1 reads MDHEN; CDR2 reads SYDVKM. For the CDR3, the DNA is TGTGCCAGCAGTACTTTTTTCTCTGGAAACACCATATATTTT. This translates into CASSTFFSGNTIYF.

This clone was counted a single time. The chain recombines TRBV6-5 with TRBJ2-6, with no clear D. CDR1 is MNHEY, CDR2 SVGAGI, per germline. The CDR3 extends over 13 amino acids. V was trimmed by 8 bases and J by 2 bases, leaving 7 bases between them. The CDR3, as DNA: TGTGCCAGCTGGAGCCCTGGGGCCAACGTCCTGACTTTC. It translates to CASWSPGANVLTF.

The chain has TRBV20-1 and TRBJ2-3; D unclear. The CDR3 is 11 amino acids. V lost 3 bases and J lost 5, with 6 bases in between. Germline-derived CDR1 and CDR2 are DFQATT and SNEGSKA (reference sequence). Written as DNA, the CDR3 is TGCAGTGCTAGCCTCTTAGATACGCAGTATTTT. This translates into CSASLLDTQYF.

The V gene is TRBV6-6, the J gene TRBJ2-1; 8 nucleotides agree with TRBD2. The junction had 5 bases not matched to a gene; V was cut back by 5 bases and J by 2 bases. This CDR3 has 15 residues. Germline loops: CDR1 MNHNY, CDR2 SVGAGI (reference sequence). The CDR3 DNA is TGTGCCAGCAGTACCGGACTAGCACCCTACAATGAGCAGTTCTTC. Protein sequence: CASSTGLAPYNEQFF.

The chain couples TRBV13 to TRBJ2-1; D is undetermined. The V gene's germline CDR1 is PRHDT and CDR2 FYEKMQ (reference sequence). V lost 0 bases and J 3 bases, leaving 6 bases between the germline ends. CDR3 length equals 14 residues. The CDR3 DNA sequence: TGTGCCAGCAGCTTAGGCCGGAGCTACAATGAGCAGTTCTTC. Protein sequence: CASSLGRSYNEQFF.

This chain connects TRBV5-5 to TRBJ1-2; D is ambiguous. The CDR3 consists of 17 residues. The V and J ends lost 4 bases and 0 bases respectively, with 19 bases between them. Germline CDR1 reads SGHKS; CDR2 reads YYEKEE (reference sequence). The CDR3, as DNA: TGTGCCAGCAGCCCCCTGGGAGGGAGTGAGGCTAACTATGGCTACACCTTC. Protein product: CASSPLGGSEANYGYTF.

The CDR3 here is CAISDGRSNNEQFF. In nucleotides, the CDR3 is TGTGCCATCAGTGATGGTCGCAGTAACAATGAGCAGTTCTTC. This chain connects TRBV10-3 to TRBJ2-1; D gene unclear. V shed 3 bases and J shed 5 bases, with 11 bases lying between them. The CDR3 has 14 residues. Germline loops: CDR1 ENHRY, CDR2 SYGVKD.

This clone was detected once. The J gene is TRBJ1-2, the V gene TRBV19; D might be TRBD1 (6 bases). This CDR3 has 13 amino acids. V lost 7 bases and J 8 bases, leaving 17 bases between the germline ends. Germline CDR1 LNHDA, CDR2 SQIVND (reference sequence). The CDR3 spells CASKKAGGRGYTF. DNA for the CDR3: TGTGCCAGTAAAAAAGCGGGGGGCCGCGGCTACACCTTC.